This TCR beta chain was sequenced for a study of somatic mutations in cytotoxic T cells in rheumatoid arthritis. At the level of the study: Immediately following diagnosis and ahead of any treatment, patient blood (less than 31 ml EDTA) was drawn.

A remark on this clone: Its target is not known.

CDR1 SEHNR and CDR2 FQNEAQ come from the germline V gene (reference sequence). This CDR3 has 14 amino acids. The ends were cut back, 4 bases at V and 1 base at J, with 11 bases in the middle. Source study methods: Concordance between patient CD8+ clones exceeding 1% and published virus-specific TCRB sequences was infrequent. Assay used: immunoSEQ multiplex PCR; TCRdb lists only in-frame clones, some missing. The D gene and trimming were derived from the DNA, and the V and J assignments and clone size from that table. Of approximately 4,000 clones listed, 70% to 75% are singletons. Study-wide findings and caveats: Nobody adjusted the slight TRBV07 underrepresentation in rheumatoid arthritis patients for multiple comparisons.

Sequencing was done on a sample of CD8+ T cells sorted from blood. V usage is TRBV7-9 and J usage is TRBJ2-7; possibly TRBD2 for D (6 bases). This TCR came from an adult with rheumatoid arthritis. The CDR3 region has the DNA TGTGCCAGCAGCTCCCGGGACTGGTCCTACGAGCAGTACTTC. It translates to CASSSRDWSYEQYF.